The 26 T cell receptor beta chains below come from one sample, sequenced in a study of blood T cells in healthy people across ages (dated by TCRdb to between 2014 and 2016). Library construction relied on 5' RACE. TCRdb names Illumina HiSeq 2500 as the instrument used. A second PCR of 7 to 11 cycles was performed with a sample-barcoded 5' primer and a J-beta primer mix. TCRdb cleaned the public reads at Q25 with fastp, built clones with MiXCR and kept in-frame beta chains. Rows merge per CDR3 protein into single entries with the most common DNA and genes. The sample table contains approximately 940,000 distinct CDR3 sequences; only one count was recorded for approximately 49% of them. Jointly, the top ten make up over 10% of the sample. Sequencing input: blood. These receptors all stem from a man aged 30 to 39 in good health.

This clonotype was counted a few times. The chain carries TRBV29-1 and TRBJ1-5; a weak D match, TRBD1 (5 bases). The germline V gene encodes CDR1 SQVTM and CDR2 ANQGSEA. This CDR3 is built from 15 residues. Trimming cost V 4 bases and J 6 bases, with 19 bases left between them. The CDR3 region is CSVGAGISDAQPQHF. CDR3 coding DNA: TGCAGCGTTGGCGCAGGGATCAGTGACGCTCAGCCCCAGCATTTT.

The chain links TRBV3-1 to TRBJ1-2; no clear D gene. Germline lookup yields CDR1 LGHDT and CDR2 YNNKEL (reference sequence). V was cut by 1 base and J by 3 bases, with 9 bases left in between. The CDR3 runs 14 residues. The CDR3 region is CASSQGPEYYGYTF. The CDR3 coding sequence is TGTGCCAGCAGCCAAGGGCCGGAGTACTATGGCTACACCTTC. Filled out from reference TRBV3-1 and TRBJ1-2, the complete variable domain reads DTAVSQTPKYLVTQMGNDKSIKCEQNLGHDTMYWYKQDSKKFLKIMFSYNNKELIINETVPNRFSPKSPDKAHLNLHINSLELGDSAVYFCASSQGPEYYGYTFGSGTRLTVV.

This clonotype was detected once. J is TRBJ1-2 and V is TRBV28, with unresolved D. This CDR3 has 12 residues. V was clipped by 2 bases and J by 10 bases, with 11 bases between them. In germline, CDR1 is MDHEN, CDR2 SYDVKM. CDR3 sequence (DNA): TGTGCCAGCAGTTTAAAACTAAACTTCTACACCTTC. Encoded protein: CASSLKLNFYTF.

This clonotype was observed a few times. This chain joins TRBV4-1 and TRBJ2-1; TRBD2 aligns across 9 bases. Germline CDR1 is MGHRA and CDR2 is YSYEKL. J lost 3 bases, V lost 3 bases, and 6 bases had no gene match. The CDR3 runs to 16 residues. CDR3 DNA sequence: TGCGCCAGCAGCCATAGCGGGGGTTACATCTACAATGAGCAGTTCTTC. Its protein product is CASSHSGGYIYNEQFF.

The sample holds a few counts of this clonotype. The gene calls are TRBV10-3 and TRBJ2-4; maybe TRBD1 (5 bases). V was shortened by 5 bases and J by 2 bases, with 10 bases between the two germline ends. The CDR3 has 14 amino acids. Germline CDR1 ENHRY, CDR2 SYGVKD. CDR3 sequence: CAISPDKSKNIQYF. In nucleotides, the CDR3 is TGTGCCATCAGTCCGGACAAGTCCAAAAACATTCAGTACTTC.

In DNA form, the CDR3 reads TGTGCCAGCAGTCGCAGTAGTCTCACAGATACGCAGTATTTT. It yields the protein CASSRSSLTDTQYF. The chain joins TRBV6-6 to TRBJ2-3; D is unclear. The CDR3 is 14 residues long. The germline gives CDR1 MNHNY, CDR2 SVGAGI (reference sequence). V dropped 5 bases and J dropped 2 bases, with 11 bases sitting between them.

The rearrangement uses TRBV5-6 and TRBJ2-7, with 7 nucleotides matching TRBD1. The CDR3 has 15 amino acids. With V trimmed by 0 bases and J by 7 bases, 10 bases remained unmatched. Germline V gene sequence: CDR1 SGHDT, CDR2 YYEEEE. The CDR3 loop reads CASSLDGTVLREQYF. CDR3 bases: TGTGCCAGCAGCTTGGATGGGACAGTGTTGAGGGAGCAGTACTTC. Variable domain in full (rest from reference TRBV5-6 and TRBJ2-7): DAGVTQSPTHLIKTRGQQVTLRCSPKSGHDTVSWYQQALGQGPQFIFQYYEEEERQRGNFPDRFSGHQFPNYSSELNVNALLLGDSALYLCASSLDGTVLREQYFGPGTRLTVT.

The chain joins TRBV4-3 to TRBJ1-1, with D tentatively TRBD1 (6 bases). Germline V gene lookup returns CDR1 LGHNA and CDR2 YSLEER. The CDR3 loop spans 15 amino acids. Trimming cost V 1 base and J 4 bases, with 13 bases left between them. The CDR3 sequence: CASSQVIEGGTEAFF. As DNA, the CDR3 is TGCGCCAGCAGCCAAGTCATCGAAGGGGGCACTGAAGCTTTCTTT.

This chain connects TRBV7-3 to TRBJ2-1; D possibly matches TRBD1 or TRBD2 (5 bases each). The ends were cut back, 1 base at V and 9 bases at J, with 13 bases in the middle. The germline V gene has CDR1 SGHTA and CDR2 FQGTGA. The CDR3 has 14 amino acids. This CDR3 reads CASSLIAAGGEQFF. In DNA form, the CDR3 reads TGTGCCAGCAGCTTAATCGCAGCTGGGGGTGAGCAGTTCTTC.

This clonotype was found many times. This chain joins TRBV4-1 and TRBJ2-5; unclear D gene. Trimming took 1 base from V and 2 from J, leaving 14 bases between them. The CDR3 loop spans 16 amino acids. Germline V gene sequence: CDR1 MGHRA, CDR2 YSYEKL. CDR3 residues: CASSQVRVRIQETQYF. DNA of the CDR3: TGCGCCAGCAGCCAAGTTCGGGTCAGAATTCAAGAGACCCAGTACTTC.

This sequence joins TRBV5-1 and TRBJ1-1; D is undetermined. CDR1 and CDR2 (germline): SGHRS, YFSETQ. The V gene lost 4 bases and the J gene lost 4 bases, with 17 bases spanning the gap. The CDR3 runs 15 residues. Here the CDR3 DNA reads TGCGCCAGCAGCCCCGGTGGGGAGTGGAGCACTGAAGCTTTCTTT. Protein product: CASSPGGEWSTEAFF.

This clonotype has a handful of counts. DNA of the CDR3: TGTGCCAGCACCTTTGGGACGGACCTCAACTATGGCTACACCTTC. It yields the protein CASTFGTDLNYGYTF. The chain links TRBV5-6 to TRBJ1-2; tentatively, D is TRBD1 (5 bases). Trimming stripped 6 bases from V and 2 bases from J, with 17 bases between. Germline-derived CDR1 and CDR2 are SGHDT and YYEEEE. The CDR3 has 15 amino acids.

CDR3 nucleotides: TGTGCCAGCAGCTTAATGTCCATTGGGGTCTCTGAAGCTTTCTTT. This translates into CASSLMSIGVSEAFF. The chain carries TRBV7-2 and TRBJ1-1; no definite D call. Per germline, CDR1 SGHTA and CDR2 FQGNSA. Between the trimmed V and J ends, which lost 2 bases and 6 bases, there was a span of 16 bases. The CDR3 loop spans 15 amino acids.

V and J are TRBV20-1 and TRBJ2-7; TRBD2 might be the D (5 bases). Germline assignment: CDR1 DFQATT and CDR2 SNEGSKA (reference sequence). Trimming cost V 6 bases and J 0 bases, with 12 bases left between them. The CDR3 is 13 residues long. The CDR3 DNA follows: TGCAGTGCCCGGCGGGTTGACTCCTACGAGCAGTACTTC. Translation: CSARRVDSYEQYF.

Ten or more counts support this clonotype. The chain recombines TRBV5-1 with TRBJ2-7; D may be TRBD1 or TRBD2 (5 bases each). CDR1 and CDR2 from the germline V gene are SGHRS and YFSETQ. V was shortened by 2 bases and J by 6 bases, with 15 bases between the two germline ends. This CDR3 spans 14 amino acids. This CDR3 reads CASSLPGPRGEQYF. The CDR3 coding sequence is TGCGCCAGCAGCTTACCGGGACCCAGAGGCGAGCAGTACTTC.

V is TRBV30 and J is TRBJ2-3, with D perhaps matching TRBD2 (6 bases). Germline lookup yields CDR1 GTSNPN and CDR2 SVGIG (reference sequence). The CDR3 totals 16 residues. V was cut by 3 bases and J by 0 bases, with 16 bases left in between. CDR3 coding DNA: TGTGCCTGGAGCCGCGGGGCCCGTTCTAGCACAGATACGCAGTATTTT. As protein: CAWSRGARSSTDTQYF. The whole variable domain, filled in from reference TRBV30 and TRBJ2-3, reads SQTIHQWPATLVQPVGSPLSLECTVEGTSNPNLYWYRQAAGRGLQLLFYSVGIGQISSEVPQNLSASRPQDRQFILSSKKLLLSDSGFYLCAWSRGARSSTDTQYFGPGTRLTVL.

This clonotype has just a few counts. The chain carries TRBV7-2 and TRBJ2-1, with TRBD1 matching 7 bases. The last part of the DNA fits TRBJ2-7 better; the J call may be wrong. The V gene's germline CDR1 is SGHTA and CDR2 FQGNSA. The CDR3 consists of 13 residues. CDR3 sequence (DNA): TGTGCCAGCAGCGGGACAGATTACAATGAGCAGTACTTC. It translates to CASSGTDYNEQYF.

J is TRBJ2-3 and V is TRBV7-9, with TRBD2 matching over 8 bases. The CDR3 consists of 20 residues. Germline V gene data show CDR1 as SEHNR and CDR2 as FQNEAQ (reference sequence). With V trimmed by 5 bases and J by 2 bases, 21 bases remained unmatched. The CDR3 DNA reads TGTGCCAGCAGCCCGCGCGCGTCAAGGGGAGCGGGGGCCTACACAGATACGCAGTATTTT. This codes for CASSPRASRGAGAYTDTQYF.

The chain recombines TRBV5-1 with TRBJ2-3, with 11 bases aligning to TRBD1. Germline CDR1 and CDR2: SGHRS and YFSETQ. The CDR3 is 16 amino acids. V lost 1 base and J lost 2; bases outside the gene matches: 3. CDR3 sequence reads: CASSLRTGGNTDTQYF. The CDR3 bases are TGCGCCAGCAGCTTGAGGACAGGGGGCAACACAGATACGCAGTATTTT.

This clonotype has a handful of counts. V is TRBV9 and J is TRBJ2-5; D possibly corresponds to TRBD2 (5 bases). Germline-derived CDR1 and CDR2 are SGDLS and YYNGEE. CDR3 length: 14 residues. V was clipped by 0 bases and J by 0 bases, with 6 bases between them. For the CDR3, the DNA is TGTGCCAGCAGCGTAGGAGGGTACCAAGAGACCCAGTACTTC. Protein sequence: CASSVGGYQETQYF.

This clonotype was seen more than once but under ten times. The chain links TRBV3-1 to TRBJ1-6; D remains unclear. V was trimmed by 1 base and J by 6 bases, leaving 7 bases between them. The CDR3 totals 14 residues. CDR1 and CDR2 (germline): LGHDT, YNNKEL (reference sequence). The CDR3 bases are TGTGCCAGCAGCCAAGTGGAGTCTAATTCACCCCTCCACTTT. Protein product: CASSQVESNSPLHF. The complete variable domain, with remaining parts taken from reference TRBV3-1 and TRBJ1-6, reads DTAVSQTPKYLVTQMGNDKSIKCEQNLGHDTMYWYKQDSKKFLKIMFSYNNKELIINETVPNRFSPKSPDKAHLNLHINSLELGDSAVYFCASSQVESNSPLHFGNGTRLTVT.

V and J are TRBV28 and TRBJ2-7; the match to TRBD1 covers 7 bases. Germline V gene sequence: CDR1 MDHEN, CDR2 SYDVKM. Losses at the gene ends were 5 bases for V and 3 bases for J; bases not matched to a gene: 13. This CDR3 region has 16 residues. As DNA, the CDR3 is TGTGCCAGCAGTACTCGAGAGACAGGGTTTAGCTACGAGCAGTACTTC. Its translation: CASSTRETGFSYEQYF.

The chain links TRBV3-1 to TRBJ2-1; a possible D gene is TRBD2 (5 bases). The CDR3 length is 12 residues. Germline values: CDR1 LGHDT, CDR2 YNNKEL (reference sequence). Trimming pared 2 bases from V and 10 bases from J, leaving 9 bases between. CDR3 loop: CASSQSGGEQFF. CDR3 coding DNA: TGTGCCAGCAGCCAATCGGGCGGGGAGCAGTTCTTC.

This chain uses TRBV29-1 with TRBJ1-2; tentative D call: TRBD1 (5 bases). The CDR3 covers 12 residues. Germline assignment: CDR1 SQVTM and CDR2 ANQGSEA. Trimming pared 7 bases from V and 5 bases from J, leaving 14 bases between. The CDR3, as DNA: TGCAGCGATGACTCGGGGGGGTATGGCTACACCTTC. Translated: CSDDSGGYGYTF.

The chain employs TRBV7-9 and TRBJ2-1; 9 nucleotides agree with TRBD1. The V gene's germline CDR1 is SEHNR and CDR2 FQNEAQ (reference sequence). V shed 4 bases and J 9 bases; nucleotides not matched to a gene: 10. This CDR3 is built from 15 residues. The CDR3 reads CASSSMVQGAREQFF. The CDR3 DNA reads TGTGCCAGCAGCTCCATGGTACAGGGGGCGCGTGAGCAGTTCTTC.

The V gene is TRBV3-1, the J gene TRBJ2-5; TRBD2 matches at 8 bases. Gene TRBJ2-7 matches the end of the DNA better, so the J call may be wrong. The CDR3 is 15 amino acids. Per germline, CDR1 LGHDT and CDR2 YNNKEL (reference sequence). The CDR3 DNA sequence: TGTGCCAGCACAAAAAGGCCGGGACTAGGGTACGAGCAGTACTTC. Residues: CASTKRPGLGYEQYF.